These 26 T cell receptor beta chains came from one sample sequenced in a study of T-cell memory formation after mild COVID-19. MiXCR, applied by TCRdb to the 5' RACE reads, yields one record per CDR3 protein. The sample lists about half a million distinct CDR3 sequences, around a sixth occurring once. Source material: PBMCs or a T cell subset sorted from them (not recorded which). The receptor set was obtained from an adult woman who had mild COVID-19 (a few samples of this study predate the infection). Cell type and time point are not known.

This clonotype was seen only a few times. The V and J genes are TRBV12-3 or TRBV12-4 and TRBJ2-1, with 14 bases that match TRBD2. The CDR3 extends over 18 amino acids. V shed 1 base and J 7 bases; nucleotides not matched to a gene: 9. Written as DNA, the CDR3 is TGTGCCAGCAGTTTAGGAAGGGGACTAGCGGGAGCACGAAATGAGCAGTTCTTC. Amino acid sequence: CASSLGRGLAGARNEQFF.

This clonotype was counted only a few times. The V and J genes are TRBV7-8 and TRBJ2-6, with 12 bases aligning to TRBD1. There are 18 residues in the CDR3. The J segment lost 5 bases and the V segment lost 8 bases, leaving 13 bases of the junction unmatched. The germline V gene has CDR1 SGHVS and CDR2 FQNEAQ. CDR3 nucleotides: TGTGCCAGCTTCCCGGGACAGGGGGCTATCGGAAGGGCCAACGTCCTGACTTTC. This codes for CASFPGQGAIGRANVLTF.

A few counts support this clonotype. The chain is built from TRBV9 and TRBJ2-1; D is perhaps TRBD1 (6 bases). V dropped 1 base and J dropped 2 bases, with 13 bases sitting between them. Germline V gene data show CDR1 as SGDLS and CDR2 as YYNGEE. The CDR3 runs to 16 residues. The CDR3 sequence is CASSVMGALTYNEQFF. The CDR3 DNA reads TGTGCCAGCAGCGTAATGGGGGCCCTTACCTACAATGAGCAGTTCTTC.

The chain combines TRBV7-9 with TRBJ2-1; TRBD1 matches at 8 bases. Germline CDR1 and CDR2: SEHNR and FQNEAQ (reference sequence). V trimming: 5 bases; J trimming: 6 bases; junction bases outside the gene matches: 6. CDR3 length equals 14 residues. CDR3 bases: TGTGCCAGCAGCCTAGTGGACAGGGCCAATGAGCAGTTCTTC. This sequence encodes CASSLVDRANEQFF.

The V call is TRBV2, the J call TRBJ2-7; 7 nucleotides match TRBD2. Per the germline V gene, CDR1 is SNHLY and CDR2 is FYNNEI. V gave up 9 bases and J gave up 4 bases; unmatched junction bases: 9. This CDR3 comprises 13 residues. CDR3 sequence (DNA): TGTGCCAGAAACAAAGGGAGGGAGTACGAGCAGTACTTC. Encoded protein: CARNKGREYEQYF. The full variable domain, with the rest looked up from reference TRBV2 and TRBJ2-7, is EPEVTQTPSHQVTQMGQEVILRCVPISNHLYFYWYRQILGQKVEFLVSFYNNEISEKSEIFDDQFSVERPDGSNFTLKIRSTKLEDSAMYFCARNKGREYEQYFGPGTRLTVT.

This clonotype was detected only a few times. J is TRBJ2-3 and V is TRBV7-9, with D perhaps matching TRBD2 (5 bases). The CDR3 runs to 18 residues. Trimming took off 4 bases at V and 6 bases at J, with 26 bases between the two ends. CDR1 is SEHNR, CDR2 FQNEAQ, per germline (reference sequence). This CDR3 reads CASSSSSRTGNLVDTQYF. CDR3 DNA sequence: TGTGCCAGCAGCTCGAGTTCCCGGACTGGAAACCTTGTTGATACGCAGTATTTT.

This chain uses TRBV20-1 with TRBJ1-2; D call uncertain. Trimming took off 6 bases at V and 5 bases at J, with 16 bases between the two ends. Per germline, CDR1 DFQATT and CDR2 SNEGSKA (reference sequence). The CDR3 length is 13 residues. CDR3 DNA: TGCAGTGCAAGCGACATCCCCCCTTATGGCTACACCTTC. This codes for CSASDIPPYGYTF.

The chain uses TRBV20-1 and TRBJ2-7; 8 bases align to TRBD1. The CDR3 contains 16 residues. Germline CDR1 is DFQATT and CDR2 is SNEGSKA (reference sequence). With 1 base clipped from V and 3 bases from J, the junction kept 11 bases outside the gene matches. The CDR3: CSARGTGTQGGYEQYF. CDR3 in DNA: TGCAGTGCTAGAGGGACAGGGACCCAAGGGGGCTACGAGCAGTACTTC.

The chain employs TRBV20-1 and TRBJ2-3; 7 positions agree with TRBD2. Germline trimming cut 2 bases from V and 5 bases from J; bases unmatched to any gene: 10. The CDR3 totals 15 residues. Per the germline V gene, CDR1 is DFQATT and CDR2 is SNEGSKA (reference sequence). As DNA, the CDR3 is TGCAGTGCTAGAACGCGCGGGAGATCGTTAGATACGCAGTATTTT. As protein: CSARTRGRSLDTQYF.

At least ten counts were recorded for this clonotype. V and J are TRBV7-2 and TRBJ2-1; tentatively, D is TRBD2 (5 bases). This CDR3 spans 13 amino acids. V dropped 5 bases and J dropped 9 bases, with 14 bases sitting between them. CDR1 and CDR2 from the germline V gene are SGHTA and FQGNSA. DNA of the CDR3: TGTGCCAGCAGCCCAGGCCTGGCGGGTGAGCAGTTCTTC. It translates to CASSPGLAGEQFF.

The chain is built from TRBV6-5 and TRBJ1-2, with 8 nucleotides matching TRBD1. Germline lookup yields CDR1 MNHEY and CDR2 SVGAGI. CDR3 length: 17 residues. V gave up 2 bases and J gave up 3 bases; unmatched junction bases: 11. The CDR3 sequence: CASSYRGNGQGDYGYTF. The CDR3 DNA reads TGTGCCAGCAGTTACCGGGGAAATGGACAGGGAGACTATGGCTACACCTTC.

The chain joins TRBV30 to TRBJ1-3; D not resolved. This CDR3 region has 14 residues. Per the germline V gene, CDR1 is GTSNPN and CDR2 is SVGIG (reference sequence). V was cut by 4 bases and J by 7 bases, with 17 bases left in between. The CDR3 region has the DNA TGTGCCTGGACCCCGGGTGGTTATGGCAACACCATATATTTT. Protein sequence: CAWTPGGYGNTIYF.

A few counts support this clonotype. The gene calls are TRBV7-3 and TRBJ2-5, with D perhaps matching TRBD2 (5 bases). The germline V gene has CDR1 SGHTA and CDR2 FQGTGA. This CDR3 region has 13 residues. V was pared by 5 bases and J by 6 bases, with 13 bases between. This CDR3 reads CASSRYEGQTQYF. CDR3 nucleotides: TGTGCCAGCAGCCGTTATGAGGGTCAGACCCAGTACTTC.

This clonotype was observed a few times. J is TRBJ2-5 and V is TRBV15; no clear D gene. The CDR3 length is 13 residues. Germline values: CDR1 LNHNV, CDR2 YYDKDF (reference sequence). Trimming stripped 1 base from V and 2 bases from J, with 5 bases between. CDR3 nucleotides: TGTGCCACCAGCAGAGTGGCGCAAGAGACCCAGTACTTC. Its translation: CATSRVAQETQYF. The full variable domain, with the rest looked up from reference TRBV15 and TRBJ2-5, is DAMVIQNPRYQVTQFGKPVTLSCSQTLNHNVMYWYQQKSSQAPKLLFHYYDKDFNNEADTPDNFQSRRPNTSFCFLDIRSPGLGDTAMYLCATSRVAQETQYFGPGTRLLVL.

This clonotype was observed a handful of times. The chain uses TRBV4-1 and TRBJ2-7; D is possibly TRBD1 or TRBD2 (5 bases each). The V gene lost 4 bases and the J gene lost 4 bases, with 14 bases spanning the gap. The CDR3 contains 14 residues. Per germline, CDR1 MGHRA and CDR2 YSYEKL. This CDR3 reads CASSRELGGYEQYF. In DNA, the CDR3 is TGCGCCAGCAGCCGAGAACTTGGGGGTTACGAGCAGTACTTC.

This clonotype has a handful of counts. In nucleotides, the CDR3 is TGTGCCAGCAGTGAGAATCTAGCGGGGAGCTCCTACGAGCAGTACTTC. Protein product: CASSENLAGSSYEQYF. The rearrangement joins TRBV2 to TRBJ2-7; 9 nucleotides line up with TRBD2. Germline CDR1 SNHLY, CDR2 FYNNEI. After removal of 3 bases from V and 0 bases from J, the junction contained 6 bases not matched to a gene. CDR3 length equals 16 residues.

This clonotype was counted between two and nine times. The J gene is TRBJ2-7, the V gene TRBV15, with D possibly TRBD2 on 5 matching bases. Germline-derived CDR1 and CDR2 are LNHNV and YYDKDF (reference sequence). The V end lost 0 bases, the J end lost 4 bases, and 13 bases lay between the germline ends. The length of the CDR3 is 15 residues. Written as DNA, the CDR3 is TGTGCCACCAGCAGAGAGGCGGGTACGCAATACGAGCAGTACTTC. Its protein product is CATSREAGTQYEQYF.

This clonotype was observed a few times. This chain connects TRBV5-1 to TRBJ2-2; no clear D. V lost 2 bases and J lost 2, with 7 bases in between. Per germline, CDR1 SGHRS and CDR2 YFSETQ. The CDR3 covers 14 residues. The CDR3 nucleotides read TGCGCCAGCAGCTTCTCCCTAAACACCGGGGAGCTGTTTTTT. As protein: CASSFSLNTGELFF.

This chain connects TRBV2 to TRBJ2-5; no definite D call. Germline CDR1 SNHLY, CDR2 FYNNEI. The V and J ends lost 6 bases and 3 bases respectively, with 11 bases between them. The CDR3 consists of 13 residues. The chain's CDR3 is CASRLDQEETQYF. Written as DNA, the CDR3 is TGTGCCAGCAGGCTCGACCAGGAAGAGACCCAGTACTTC.

This clonotype was found a few times. The genes are TRBV6-6 and TRBJ2-7, with a weak D call TRBD1 (6 bases). Trimming cost V 1 base and J 6 bases, with 16 bases left between them. In germline, CDR1 is MNHNY, CDR2 SVGAGI (reference sequence). CDR3 length: 15 amino acids. CDR3 nucleotide sequence: TGTGCCAGCAGTTACTGGGGGACAACCGCCGCCGAGCAGTACTTC. Its protein product is CASSYWGTTAAEQYF.

The V gene is TRBV6-5, the J gene TRBJ2-7; TRBD2 is a possible D gene (6 bases). The length of the CDR3 is 15 residues. The germline CDR1 and CDR2 sequences are MNHEY and SVGAGI. V gave up 6 bases and J gave up 3 bases, with 18 bases separating them. Here the CDR3 reads CASRFTGSGDYEQYF. The CDR3 DNA is TGTGCCAGCAGATTCACCGGTAGCGGAGACTACGAGCAGTACTTC.

The rearrangement uses TRBV11-2 and TRBJ2-5; D is perhaps TRBD1 (5 bases). The V end lost 5 bases, the J end lost 5 bases, and 15 bases lay between the germline ends. Germline lookup yields CDR1 SGHAT and CDR2 FQNNGV. The CDR3 is 14 residues long. The CDR3 DNA sequence: TGTGCCAGCAGCCCACAGGAGTATGCGGAGACCCAGTACTTC. It translates to CASSPQEYAETQYF. Combining the CDR3 with reference TRBV11-2 and TRBJ2-5 gives the whole variable domain EAGVAQSPRYKIIEKRQSVAFWCNPISGHATLYWYQQILGQGPKLLIQFQNNGVVDDSQLPKDRFSAERLKGVDSTLKIQPAKLEDSAVYLCASSPQEYAETQYFGPGTRLLVL.

A few counts support this clonotype. This chain connects TRBV18 to TRBJ2-3; D remains ambiguous. CDR3 length equals 13 residues. V was cut by 0 bases and J by 10 bases, with 11 bases left in between. CDR1 is KGHSH, CDR2 LQKENI, per germline. The CDR3 region has the DNA TGTGCCAGCTCACCACCGGGCATAGGTTCGCAGTATTTT. This codes for CASSPPGIGSQYF.

The chain carries TRBV30 and TRBJ2-7, with D possibly TRBD1 on 6 matching bases. Trimming left V 4 bases short and J 7 bases short, with 14 bases between. CDR1 GTSNPN and CDR2 SVGIG come from the germline V gene (reference sequence). The CDR3 is 12 amino acids. The CDR3 DNA follows: TGTGCCTGGAATAACCAGGGGTGGGAGCAGTACTTC. Translated: CAWNNQGWEQYF.

The chain has TRBV5-1 and TRBJ1-3; unclear D gene. CDR3 length: 16 amino acids. V lost 0 bases, J lost 2 bases, and 12 bases lay in between. The germline V gene has CDR1 SGHRS and CDR2 YFSETQ. The CDR3 nucleotides read TGCGCCAGCAGCTTGGAGGCGGGGATTACTGGAAACACCATATATTTT. Encoded protein: CASSLEAGITGNTIYF. The variable domain in full, with the rest retrieved from reference TRBV5-1 and TRBJ1-3, is KAGVTQTPRYLIKTRGQQVTLSCSPISGHRSVSWYQQTPGQGLQFLFEYFSETQRNKGNFPGRFSGRQFSNSRSEMNVSTLELGDSALYLCASSLEAGITGNTIYFGEGSWLTVV.

The chain combines TRBV24-1 with TRBJ2-5; maybe TRBD2 (5 bases). V shed 4 bases and J shed 0 bases, with 11 bases lying between them. Germline lookup yields CDR1 KGHDR and CDR2 SFDVKD. The CDR3 contains 15 residues. CDR3 amino acids: CATSDRAGYQETQYF. CDR3 nucleotide sequence: TGTGCCACCAGTGACCGGGCGGGTTACCAAGAGACCCAGTACTTC.